Below, 28 T cell receptor beta chains from the same sample are listed, as sequenced in a study of human T cells and chemical hapten exposure. Time point reported: pre-sensitization, week 0. This sample's treatment: therapeutic diphenylcyclopropenone sensitization with weekly scalp DPC. TCRdb re-analysed the RACE reads in MiXCR, keeping a single row per CDR3 protein. The repertoire includes 85,000 to 130,000 distinct CDR3 sequences, 12% of them detected once, and 1.6% sits in the top ten. Material: whole blood, obtained in connection with sensitization to the hapten diphenylcyclopropenone (DPC). The receptors derive from a woman in her forties or fifties with alopecia areata. Some clones in this sample may be carry-over from other donors' samples.

This clonotype was counted between two and nine times. The chain uses TRBV5-1 and TRBJ1-6; D gene uncertain. The CDR3 covers 15 residues. From germline, CDR1 is SGHRS and CDR2 YFSETQ. With 0 bases removed from V and 10 bases from J, the gap between germline ends came to 14 bases. The CDR3 DNA is TGCGCCAGCAGCTTGGATGCCGGGTTCAGATCACCCCTCCACTTT. This encodes CASSLDAGFRSPLHF.

This clonotype has at least ten counts. The chain is built from TRBV7-9 and TRBJ1-5, with D perhaps matching TRBD1 (5 bases). Trimming left V 5 bases short and J 6 bases short, with 11 bases between. Per the germline V gene, CDR1 is SEHNR and CDR2 is FQNEAQ (reference sequence). CDR3 length: 13 residues. The CDR3 here is CASSPGGLQPQHF. The CDR3 DNA follows: TGTGCCAGCAGCCCCGGGGGTCTTCAGCCCCAGCATTTT.

The V gene is TRBV3-1, the J gene TRBJ2-2; a possible D gene is TRBD2 (6 bases). Germline V gene data show CDR1 as LGHDT and CDR2 as YNNKEL (reference sequence). Trimming removed 2 bases from V and 0 bases from J, with 16 bases in between. This CDR3 comprises 18 residues. The CDR3 is CASSQSPASASNTGELFF. The CDR3 nucleotides read TGTGCCAGCAGCCAATCACCGGCTAGCGCCTCGAACACCGGGGAGCTGTTTTTT.

The chain couples TRBV7-2 to TRBJ1-1; D gene ambiguous. Per the germline V gene, CDR1 is SGHTA and CDR2 is FQGNSA. Trimming took off 1 base at V and 3 bases at J, with 9 bases between the two ends. There are 14 residues in the CDR3. The CDR3 sequence: CASSLVAGDTEAFF. CDR3 DNA: TGTGCCAGCAGCTTAGTTGCGGGTGACACTGAAGCTTTCTTT.

This clonotype turned up a few times. The V call is TRBV11-2, the J call TRBJ2-2; 8 bases are shared with TRBD1. CDR3 length equals 15 residues. Trimming took 7 bases from V and 0 from J; bases not matched to a gene: 4. Germline V gene lookup returns CDR1 SGHAT and CDR2 FQNNGV. CDR3 amino acids: CASTQGAPNTGELFF. The CDR3, as DNA: TGTGCCAGCACCCAGGGGGCCCCGAACACCGGGGAGCTGTTTTTT.

The V call is TRBV28, the J call TRBJ2-7, with D unresolved. The CDR3 is 11 amino acids. Germline CDR1 MDHEN, CDR2 SYDVKM. The germline V and J ends were trimmed by 8 bases and 3 bases, with 8 bases remaining between them. CDR3 sequence: CASCSSYEQYF. In DNA, the CDR3 is TGTGCCAGCTGTTCTAGCTACGAGCAGTACTTC.

This clonotype showed up just a few times. The chain joins TRBV29-1 to TRBJ1-2; tentatively, D is TRBD1 (6 bases). The CDR3 has 12 amino acids. CDR1 and CDR2 from the germline V gene are SQVTM and ANQGSEA. Between the trimmed V and J ends, which lost 5 bases and 8 bases, there was a span of 15 bases. CDR3 nucleotides: TGCAGCGTTTCCCGGGACATCAGCGGCTACACCTTC. It yields the protein CSVSRDISGYTF.

The chain employs TRBV20-1 and TRBJ1-2; D may be TRBD1 (5 bases). The CDR3 runs to 14 residues. Germline V gene lookup returns CDR1 DFQATT and CDR2 SNEGSKA (reference sequence). V was cut by 0 bases and J by 4 bases, with 12 bases left in between. The CDR3 here is CSARDERGSYGYTF. In nucleotides, the CDR3 is TGCAGTGCTAGAGATGAAAGGGGCTCCTATGGCTACACCTTC.

Sample share makes this clonotype medium-sized (0.01 to 0.1%). This rearrangement joins TRBV28 to TRBJ2-3, with 7 bases identical to TRBD1. Germline V lookup: CDR1 MDHEN, CDR2 SYDVKM. The V segment lost 7 bases and the J segment 3 bases; nucleotides outside the gene matches: 1. The CDR3 contains 12 residues. The CDR3 spells CASMGQTDTQYF. The DNA for the CDR3 is TGTGCCAGCATGGGACAGACAGATACGCAGTATTTT.

This clonotype turned up a few times. CDR3 loop: CAISESGGAGGLGQETQYF. DNA for the CDR3: TGTGCCATCAGTGAGTCAGGTGGAGCGGGGGGGCTTGGCCAAGAGACCCAGTACTTC. V gene TRBV10-3 combines with J gene TRBJ2-5, with TRBD2 identical over 10 bases. The CDR3 runs to 19 residues. The germline gives CDR1 ENHRY, CDR2 SYGVKD. V gave up 0 bases and J gave up 1 base; unmatched junction bases: 11.

This clonotype was counted at least ten times. V and J are TRBV7-9 and TRBJ2-2, with no clear D. Germline assignment: CDR1 SEHNR and CDR2 FQNEAQ (reference sequence). With 5 bases removed from V and 9 bases from J, the gap between germline ends came to 7 bases. The CDR3 is 11 amino acids. The CDR3 sequence: CASSAHRELFF. DNA for the CDR3: TGTGCCAGCAGCGCTCACCGGGAGCTGTTTTTT.

Note on this clonotype: Possible read error: a much larger clone is one base away. The chain combines TRBV2 with TRBJ1-5; tentatively, D is TRBD1 (5 bases). There are 15 residues in the CDR3. CDR1 SNHLY and CDR2 FYNNEI come from the germline V gene. CDR3 DNA: TGTGCCAGCAGTGAAATATGGGACTCCAATCAGCCCCGGCATTTT. This codes for CASSEIWDSNQPRHF.

This chain uses TRBV10-1 with TRBJ2-3; TRBD1 or TRBD2 may be the D gene (6 bases each). Deletions cut 2 bases from V and 2 bases from J, with 8 bases between. The CDR3 spans 14 residues. The germline V gene has CDR1 WNHNN and CDR2 SYGVQD (reference sequence). Here the CDR3 reads CASSERGPTDTQYF. The DNA of the CDR3 is TGCGCCAGCAGTGAGCGGGGGCCCACAGATACGCAGTATTTT.

This chain joins TRBV6-5 and TRBJ2-1, with a tentative D call TRBD2 (5 bases). V gave up 5 bases and J gave up 6 bases, with 20 bases separating them. Germline V gene sequence: CDR1 MNHEY, CDR2 SVGAGI. This CDR3 has 16 residues. The CDR3 DNA follows: TGTGCCAGCAGTCGCTCCCGGGAACAGCCGGGCAATGAGCAGTTCTTC. It encodes CASSRSREQPGNEQFF.

This rearrangement joins TRBV28 to TRBJ1-2; tentatively, D is TRBD1 (6 bases). This CDR3 region has 14 residues. Germline V gene lookup returns CDR1 MDHEN and CDR2 SYDVKM. The germline V and J ends were trimmed by 6 bases and 8 bases, with 19 bases remaining between them. CDR3 loop: CASRPQQGSEGYTF. For the CDR3, the DNA is TGTGCCAGCAGACCCCAACAGGGATCTGAAGGCTACACCTTC.

The V gene is TRBV14, the J gene TRBJ2-7; D call uncertain. Germline CDR1 is SGHDN and CDR2 is FVKESK. With 0 bases removed from V and 0 bases from J, the gap between germline ends came to 6 bases. This CDR3 contains 14 residues. The CDR3 loop reads CASSQELSSYEQYF. The CDR3 nucleotides read TGTGCCAGCAGCCAAGAACTAAGCTCCTACGAGCAGTACTTC. The variable domain in full, with the rest retrieved from reference TRBV14 and TRBJ2-7, is EAGVTQFPSHSVIEKGQTVTLRCDPISGHDNLYWYRRVMGKEIKFLLHFVKESKQDESGMPNNRFLAERTGGTYSTLKVQPAELEDSGVYFCASSQELSSYEQYFGPGTRLTVT.

This clonotype was seen at least ten times. This chain uses TRBV7-9 with TRBJ2-1, with D possibly matching TRBD1 (6 bases). Germline V gene data show CDR1 as SEHNR and CDR2 as FQNEAQ (reference sequence). V was cut by 5 bases and J by 1 base, with 9 bases left in between. This CDR3 contains 14 residues. The CDR3 here is CASSQDRSYNEQFF. In DNA form, the CDR3 reads TGTGCCAGCAGCCAGGACAGATCCTACAATGAGCAGTTCTTC.

The chain is built from TRBV12-3 or TRBV12-4 and TRBJ2-7; 9 nucleotides align to TRBD1. This CDR3 is built from 15 residues. The junction had 12 bases not matched to a gene; V was cut back by 6 bases and J by 6 bases. This chain's CDR3 is CASSYQGQGKPEQYF. The CDR3, as DNA: TGTGCCAGCAGCTATCAGGGACAGGGAAAGCCCGAGCAGTACTTC.

The rearrangement joins TRBV6-2 or TRBV6-3 to TRBJ2-1; possibly TRBD2 for D (5 bases). The CDR3 loop spans 11 amino acids. Germline V gene lookup returns CDR1 MNHEY and CDR2 SVGEGT. The V end lost 6 bases, the J end lost 12 bases, and 12 bases lay between the germline ends. The CDR3 region is CASRDWARQFF. Written as DNA, the CDR3 is TGTGCCAGCAGGGACTGGGCGAGGCAGTTCTTC.

CDR3 amino acids: CASSLDTGLPQHF. Written as DNA, the CDR3 is TGTGCCAGCAGCTTAGATACAGGTCTACCCCAGCATTTT. The chain joins TRBV11-2 to TRBJ1-5, with D possibly TRBD1 on 5 matching bases. This CDR3 spans 13 amino acids. The germline V gene encodes CDR1 SGHAT and CDR2 FQNNGV. With 0 bases removed from V and 10 bases from J, the gap between germline ends came to 10 bases.

This clonotype was seen ten or more times. The CDR3 sequence is CASSPYISGELFF. CDR3 in DNA: TGTGCCAGCAGCCCGTACATATCCGGGGAGCTGTTTTTT. The chain links TRBV7-2 to TRBJ2-2; the D is unclear. Trimming removed 5 bases at V and 6 bases at J, with 10 bases between. The CDR3 consists of 13 residues. The germline gives CDR1 SGHTA, CDR2 FQGNSA.

This clonotype was seen a few times. The chain has TRBV19 and TRBJ2-1; unclear D gene. Germline V gene data show CDR1 as LNHDA and CDR2 as SQIVND (reference sequence). Between the trimmed V and J ends, which lost 1 base and 0 bases, there was a span of 13 bases. This CDR3 has 17 residues. The CDR3: CASSIGPSSSSYNEQFF. For the CDR3, the DNA is TGTGCCAGTAGTATAGGTCCTAGTTCAAGCTCCTACAATGAGCAGTTCTTC.

The chain joins TRBV20-1 to TRBJ2-2, with TRBD2 matching over 10 bases. Germline assignment: CDR1 DFQATT and CDR2 SNEGSKA (reference sequence). The CDR3 contains 13 residues. The J segment lost 5 bases and the V segment lost 6 bases, leaving 3 bases of the junction unmatched. The CDR3 region has the DNA TGCAGTGCCCTAGCGGGAGTAACCGGGGAGCTGTTTTTT. This codes for CSALAGVTGELFF.

Only a few counts were recorded for this clonotype. The rearrangement uses TRBV12-3 or TRBV12-4 and TRBJ1-2; D is perhaps TRBD1 (6 bases). This CDR3 is 14 amino acids long. Between the trimmed V and J ends, which lost 4 bases and 7 bases, there was a span of 16 bases. The CDR3 sequence: CASSSQGTSSGYTF. CDR3 bases: TGTGCCAGCAGTTCGCAGGGGACGTCCAGTGGCTACACCTTC.

As for this clonotype: A much bigger clone sits one base away, suggesting this may be a read error. J is TRBJ1-1 and V is TRBV12-3 or TRBV12-4; no definite D call. The V end lost 8 bases, the J end lost 5 bases, and 12 bases lay between the germline ends. The CDR3 is made up of 12 amino acids. The CDR3 reads CASGREITEAFF. The DNA for the CDR3 is TGTGCCAGCGGCCGGGAGATAACTGAAGCTTTCTTT.

This clonotype was found many times. This chain joins TRBV18 and TRBJ2-5; no clear D. The CDR3 is 13 residues long. CDR1 and CDR2 (germline): KGHSH, LQKENI. Trimming left V 5 bases short and J 0 bases short, with 7 bases between. As DNA, the CDR3 is TGTGCCAGCTCAACCACGGACCAAGAGACCCAGTACTTC. Amino acid sequence: CASSTTDQETQYF.

The chain employs TRBV6-2 or TRBV6-3 and TRBJ2-1, with 7 bases lining up with TRBD1. CDR1 MNHEY and CDR2 SVGEGT come from the germline V gene. V dropped 6 bases and J dropped 8; count of bases not matched to a gene: 10. The CDR3 length is 14 residues. The CDR3 coding sequence is TGTGCCAGCAGGGGACAGTCCCAATCCCATGAGCAGTTCTTC. This gives the protein CASRGQSQSHEQFF.

This clonotype was picked up a small number of times. This chain connects TRBV27 to TRBJ2-7; possibly TRBD1 or TRBD2 for D (5 bases each). Trimming stripped 6 bases from V and 7 bases from J, with 22 bases between. The V gene's germline CDR1 is MNHEY and CDR2 SMNVEV (reference sequence). The CDR3 totals 15 residues. CDR3 coding DNA: TGTGCCAGCAGACCAGCCGGGACGCCAGCTAGGGAGCAGTACTTC. It encodes CASRPAGTPAREQYF.